These 28 T cell receptor beta chains originate from one sample sequenced in a study of regulatory T cells in long-lasting Graves disease. Assembly of TCR beta libraries relied on iRepertoire HTBI primers together with Arm-PCR of CDR3 regions. TCRdb used MiXCR to reprocess the multiplex PCR reads, holding one entry per CDR3 protein. Among about 530,000 distinct CDR3 sequences listed, 15% to 20% were seen once. Time point of the sample: newly diagnosed GD, antithyroid drugs for less than 3 months. The TCR library was prepared using RNA isolated from PBMCs. The data also belong to a second study, concerning T cells in Graves' hyperthyroidism and ophthalmopathy.

Material: peripheral blood mononuclear cells (PBMCs), obtained at new diagnosis, from a patient treated with antithyroid drugs. The receptors were sampled from a woman aged 35-65 years with Graves disease.

V and J are TRBV5-1 and TRBJ2-5; D is possibly TRBD2 (7 bases). V was cut by 0 bases and J by 1 base, with 10 bases left in between. This CDR3 is 15 amino acids long. The V gene's germline CDR1 is SGHRS and CDR2 YFSETQ. CDR3 residues: CASSLDRGAQETQYF. DNA for the CDR3: TGCGCCAGCAGCTTGGATCGGGGGGCCCAAGAGACCCAGTACTTC. The whole variable domain, remainder taken from reference TRBV5-1 and TRBJ2-5, is KAGVTQTPRYLIKTRGQQVTLSCSPISGHRSVSWYQQTPGQGLQFLFEYFSETQRNKGNFPGRFSGRQFSNSRSEMNVSTLELGDSALYLCASSLDRGAQETQYFGPGTRLLVL.

This clonotype was seen more than once but under ten times. The chain has TRBV19 and TRBJ2-7; 7 positions match TRBD2. CDR3 length: 15 amino acids. Germline V gene data show CDR1 as LNHDA and CDR2 as SQIVND (reference sequence). The trim removed 3 bases at V and 1 base at J, leaving 6 bases unmatched. The CDR3 spells CASSIRWRGSYEQYF. The CDR3 nucleotides read TGTGCCAGTAGTATCCGCTGGCGGGGGTCCTACGAGCAGTACTTC.

This chain links TRBV18 with TRBJ2-3; 12 bases agree with TRBD2. Germline trimming cut 4 bases from V and 3 bases from J; bases unmatched to any gene: 8. The CDR3 runs to 17 residues. Looked up from germline, CDR1 is KGHSH and CDR2 is LQKENI. The CDR3 DNA reads as TGTGCCAGCTCACGATCGACTAGCGGGGGAGTGACAGATACGCAGTATTTT. Translating it yields CASSRSTSGGVTDTQYF.

This clonotype was seen a handful of times. This sequence joins TRBV18 and TRBJ2-3; possible D gene TRBD2, 7 bases. This CDR3 is 15 amino acids long. From germline, CDR1 is KGHSH and CDR2 LQKENI. V lost 3 bases and J lost 4, with 14 bases in between. The CDR3 sequence is CASSPLGGQSDTQYF. The CDR3 nucleotides are TGTGCCAGCTCACCGCTGGGGGGGCAGTCAGATACGCAGTATTTT.

This clonotype is a singleton in its sample. A single base separates this from a much larger clone, so it may be a read error. The gene calls are TRBV3-1 and TRBJ2-7; perhaps TRBD2 as D (5 bases). Trimming took 2 bases from V and 2 from J, leaving 7 bases between them. Germline lookup yields CDR1 LGHDT and CDR2 YNNKEL (reference sequence). The CDR3 is made up of 13 amino acids. The CDR3 sequence: CASSQSGAYEQYF. The CDR3 bases are TGTGCCAGCAGCCAATCCGGGGCCTACGAGCAGTACTTC.

The chain links TRBV10-3 to TRBJ2-1; no definite D call. This CDR3 is 12 amino acids long. The germline CDR1 and CDR2 sequences are ENHRY and SYGVKD. The V and J ends lost 3 bases and 7 bases respectively, with 7 bases between them. The CDR3 DNA is TGTGCCATCAGTGACATGGGGAATGAGCAGTTCTTC. This encodes CAISDMGNEQFF.

This clonotype was counted only a few times. The rearrangement joins TRBV6-1 to TRBJ1-3; D not resolved. V lost 6 bases and J lost 0, with 18 bases in between. Germline-derived CDR1 and CDR2 are MNHNS and SASEGT. The CDR3 has 17 residues. In nucleotides, the CDR3 is TGTGCCAGCAGCGACTACGGGCGTTCCTTCTCTGGAAACACCATATATTTT. Residues: CASSDYGRSFSGNTIYF.

Details on this clonotype: This sequence may be a read error, since a much larger clone differs from it by one base. V is TRBV18 and J is TRBJ1-5; no definite D call. Germline loops: CDR1 KGHSH, CDR2 LQKENI. The CDR3 contains 14 residues. CDR3 DNA sequence: TGTGCCAGCCCACCACCGGGAGGCCGCCAGCCCCAGCATTTT. Its protein product is CASPPPGGRQPQHF.

The genes are TRBV27 and TRBJ2-2; 7 bases are shared with TRBD1. J was trimmed by 5 bases and V by 7 bases; bases with no gene match: 10. This CDR3 spans 15 amino acids. CDR1 and CDR2 (germline): MNHEY, SMNVEV (reference sequence). The CDR3 protein is CASNPGTVVTGELFF. Written as DNA, the CDR3 is TGTGCCAGCAACCCCGGGACAGTAGTTACCGGGGAGCTGTTTTTT.

This clonotype was counted many times. The chain uses TRBV20-1 and TRBJ1-5; D not resolved. The CDR3 length is 12 residues. Trimming shortened V by 3 bases and J by 7 bases, and 10 bases separated the two germline ends. Germline V gene data show CDR1 as DFQATT and CDR2 as SNEGSKA (reference sequence). The CDR3 DNA is TGCAGTGCTAGCCTCTCGGGGCAGCCCCAGCATTTT. The encoded protein is CSASLSGQPQHF.

The chain combines TRBV6-2 or TRBV6-3 with TRBJ1-3; D gene unclear. This CDR3 contains 12 residues. Germline loops: CDR1 MNHEY, CDR2 SVGEGT. V shed 5 bases and J shed 5 bases, with 7 bases lying between them. The CDR3 is CASSLSRNTIYF. In DNA form, the CDR3 reads TGTGCCAGCAGTCTTTCCAGAAACACCATATATTTT.

Regarding this clonotype: A far bigger clonotype differs at one base, so this is likely a read error. V is TRBV7-9 and J is TRBJ1-1, with a possible D match to TRBD1 (5 bases). CDR1 SEHNR and CDR2 FQNEAQ come from the germline V gene (reference sequence). The CDR3 covers 12 residues. V was cut by 6 bases and J by 1 base, with 6 bases left in between. CDR3 sequence (DNA): TGTGCCAGCAGGGGGGGGAACACTGAAGCTTTCTTT. Its translation: CASRGGNTEAFF.

In its sample, this clonotype was seen many times. The chain couples TRBV28 to TRBJ2-1; the D gene is possibly TRBD1 (6 bases). V was pared by 2 bases and J by 9 bases, with 14 bases between. Germline V gene sequence: CDR1 MDHEN, CDR2 SYDVKM. The CDR3 contains 14 residues. The CDR3 DNA is TGTGCCAGCAGTTTACCGGGGACATCTGGTGAGCAGTTCTTC. Its translation: CASSLPGTSGEQFF. Filled out from reference TRBV28 and TRBJ2-1, the complete variable domain reads DVKVTQSSRYLVKRTGEKVFLECVQDMDHENMFWYRQDPGLGLRLIYFSYDVKMKEKGDIPEGYSVSREKKERFSLILESASTNQTSMYLCASSLPGTSGEQFFGPGTRLTVL.

This clonotype was seen many times. The chain carries TRBV20-1 and TRBJ1-1; D remains unclear. Germline V gives CDR1 DFQATT, CDR2 SNEGSKA (reference sequence). The CDR3 loop spans 14 amino acids. V was trimmed by 0 bases and J by 2 bases, leaving 10 bases between them. CDR3 sequence reads: CSARDSTTNTEAFF. As DNA, the CDR3 is TGCAGTGCTAGAGATAGTACCACTAACACTGAAGCTTTCTTT.

The chain employs TRBV5-1 and TRBJ2-6; 7 bases are shared with TRBD1. V was clipped by 3 bases and J by 0 bases; unmatched bases: 27. Germline lookup yields CDR1 SGHRS and CDR2 YFSETQ. This CDR3 spans 24 amino acids. CDR3 region: CASSYLSYRGRHSYPLSGANVLTF. The CDR3 DNA is TGCGCCAGCAGCTACCTCTCTTACAGGGGTCGCCACTCATACCCACTCTCTGGGGCCAACGTCCTGACTTTC.

This clonotype was observed at least ten times. This CDR3 is CASGTRDGYNEQFF. CDR3 nucleotide sequence: TGTGCCAGCGGAACCCGGGACGGATACAATGAGCAGTTCTTC. The chain joins TRBV27 to TRBJ2-1; tentatively, D is TRBD1 or TRBD2 (5 bases each). In germline, CDR1 is MNHEY, CDR2 SMNVEV (reference sequence). This CDR3 contains 14 residues. V lost 8 bases to trimming and J lost 4 bases, with 15 bases between them.

This rearrangement joins TRBV6-1 to TRBJ2-1; 10 nucleotides match TRBD2. V dropped 6 bases and J dropped 10; count of bases not matched to a gene: 12. The CDR3 has 15 residues. Germline V CDR1 and CDR2: MNHNS, SASEGT. CDR3: CASRAFTSGVLEQFF. The CDR3 nucleotides are TGTGCCAGCAGGGCCTTTACTAGCGGGGTTTTGGAGCAGTTCTTC.

This clonotype has only a few counts. Given a much more abundant clone one base away, this may be a read error. The J gene is TRBJ1-4, the V gene TRBV27; the D is unclear. Germline V gene data show CDR1 as MNHEY and CDR2 as SMNVEV (reference sequence). The CDR3 is 14 amino acids. CDR3 residues: CASSLGTTNEELFF. The CDR3 region has the DNA TGTGCCAGCAGTTTGGGAACAACTAATGAAGAACTGTTTTTT.

The table lists this clonotype with many counts. For the CDR3, the DNA is TGTGCCAGCAGTTACGGCCTGGAGACGCAGTATTTT. Translation gives CASSYGLETQYF. The chain joins TRBV6-2 or TRBV6-3 to TRBJ2-3; D ambiguous. Germline-derived CDR1 and CDR2 are MNHEY and SVGEGT. Trimming cost V 2 bases and J 9 bases, with 9 bases left between them. This CDR3 has 12 amino acids.

This clonotype has only a few counts. This chain links TRBV9 with TRBJ2-2, with TRBD2 identical over 8 bases. V dropped 7 bases and J dropped 0; count of bases not matched to a gene: 5. CDR3 length: 15 residues. Germline assignment: CDR1 SGDLS and CDR2 YYNGEE. As DNA, the CDR3 is TGTGCCAGCGGAGTTAGCGGGGCGAACACCGGGGAGCTGTTTTTT. It encodes CASGVSGANTGELFF.

The chain employs TRBV29-1 and TRBJ2-1; D gene unclear. This CDR3 contains 11 residues. The germline V gene has CDR1 SQVTM and CDR2 ANQGSEA. The ends were cut back, 4 bases at V and 4 bases at J, with 5 bases in the middle. As DNA, the CDR3 is TGCAGCGTTGTAAGGTACAATGAGCAGTTCTTC. Encoded protein: CSVVRYNEQFF.

In its sample, this clonotype was seen a few times. The chain links TRBV5-1 to TRBJ1-1; 7 positions agree with TRBD1. This CDR3 is built from 17 residues. Unmatched junction bases numbered 13, after V lost 4 bases and J lost 1 base. Germline V gives CDR1 SGHRS, CDR2 YFSETQ. CDR3 protein: CASSQPTGAEWNTEAFF. The CDR3 DNA reads as TGCGCCAGCAGCCAACCAACAGGGGCGGAATGGAACACTGAAGCTTTCTTT.

The rearrangement links TRBV12-3 or TRBV12-4 to TRBJ2-4; 9 positions match TRBD1. Trimming removed 5 bases from V and 2 bases from J; junction bases left unmatched: 4. This CDR3 is built from 15 residues. The CDR3 is CASSPDRGSKNIQYF. CDR3 in DNA: TGTGCCAGCAGTCCGGACAGGGGATCCAAAAACATTCAGTACTTC.

This clonotype came up many times. The CDR3 nucleotides read TGTGCCAAAGGACAGGGGTTGACTGAAGCTTTCTTT. This gives the protein CAKGQGLTEAFF. V gene TRBV2 combines with J gene TRBJ1-1; 9 positions agree with TRBD1. This CDR3 has 12 amino acids. The trim removed 10 bases at V and 5 bases at J, leaving 5 bases unmatched. Looked up from germline, CDR1 is SNHLY and CDR2 is FYNNEI.

This clonotype was observed many times. V gene TRBV3-1 combines with J gene TRBJ1-1; the D is unclear. CDR1 is LGHDT, CDR2 YNNKEL, per germline (reference sequence). V shed 5 bases and J shed 4 bases, with 14 bases lying between them. The CDR3 loop spans 14 amino acids. CDR3 sequence reads: CASSSTPPSTEAFF. Written as DNA, the CDR3 is TGTGCCAGCAGCTCAACCCCTCCAAGCACTGAAGCTTTCTTT.

A few counts support this clonotype. The V call is TRBV20-1, the J call TRBJ1-6; possible D gene TRBD1, 6 bases. With 2 bases removed from V and 8 bases from J, the gap between germline ends came to 13 bases. CDR1 and CDR2 from the germline V gene are DFQATT and SNEGSKA (reference sequence). CDR3 length equals 14 residues. The CDR3, as DNA: TGCAGTGCTAGACTAGGGGGGCGGTATTCACCCCTCCACTTT. This translates into CSARLGGRYSPLHF.

This clonotype has ten or more counts. The gene calls are TRBV2 and TRBJ1-1, with a weak D call TRBD1 (6 bases). The V and J ends lost 7 bases and 1 base respectively, with 13 bases between them. This CDR3 is 14 amino acids long. Germline CDR1 reads SNHLY; CDR2 reads FYNNEI. The CDR3 DNA reads TGTGCCAGCACGGAGGAGGGGGAGAACACTGAAGCTTTCTTT. This translates into CASTEEGENTEAFF.

This clonotype was seen only once. The chain recombines TRBV6-1 with TRBJ2-3; 10 positions agree with TRBD2. The CDR3 consists of 15 residues. Germline-derived CDR1 and CDR2 are MNHNS and SASEGT. V gave up 6 bases and J gave up 5 bases; unmatched junction bases: 8. CDR3 sequence reads: CASRQSGRGQDTQYF. CDR3 in DNA: TGTGCCAGCAGGCAGAGCGGGAGGGGCCAAGATACGCAGTATTTT.